Listed here are 22 T cell receptor beta chains from one sample, sequenced in a study of CD8 T cells in ankylosing spondylitis. General observations from the study: Ankylosing spondylitis blood appeared to be characterized by a TCR beta motif of under 10 highly homologous variants.

These receptors' antigens are unknown. TCRdb ran MiXCR on the 5' RACE reads and lists one entry per CDR3 protein. This repertoire shows about 220,000 distinct CDR3 sequences, 7% to 8% found once; its top ten account for 13% to 15%. The specimen sequenced was blood, either unsorted or a sorted T cell fraction (not recorded which). The receptors shown here come from a male donor with ankylosing spondylitis.

The V call is TRBV15, the J call TRBJ2-3; the match to TRBD2 covers 7 bases. The germline gives CDR1 LNHNV, CDR2 YYDKDF (reference sequence). Trimming removed 2 bases from V and 2 bases from J; junction bases left unmatched: 7. The CDR3 sequence is 16 residues long. The CDR3 sequence is CATSRRRSGITDTQYF. Written as DNA, the CDR3 is TGTGCCACCAGCAGAAGGAGAAGCGGGATCACAGATACGCAGTATTTT. The whole variable domain, remainder taken from reference TRBV15 and TRBJ2-3, is DAMVIQNPRYQVTQFGKPVTLSCSQTLNHNVMYWYQQKSSQAPKLLFHYYDKDFNNEADTPDNFQSRRPNTSFCFLDIRSPGLGDTAMYLCATSRRRSGITDTQYFGPGTRLTVL.

This clonotype was observed at least ten times. The chain employs TRBV27 and TRBJ1-1; the D gene is possibly TRBD1 (5 bases). CDR1 is MNHEY, CDR2 SMNVEV, per germline (reference sequence). Between the trimmed V and J ends, which lost 5 bases and 5 bases, there was a span of 12 bases. The CDR3 loop spans 13 amino acids. CDR3 sequence (DNA): TGTGCCAGCAGTGCGGGGCGAGGGACTGAAGCTTTCTTT. Its protein product is CASSAGRGTEAFF.

J is TRBJ2-7 and V is TRBV4-2, with a weak D call TRBD2 (6 bases). Germline V gives CDR1 LGHNA, CDR2 YNFKEQ. Deletions cut 1 base from V and 4 bases from J, with 11 bases between. The CDR3 length is 14 residues. This CDR3 reads CASSQAGVPYEQYF. The CDR3 coding sequence is TGTGCCAGCAGCCAAGCGGGGGTCCCTTACGAGCAGTACTTC.

This clonotype came up many times. The chain employs TRBV20-1 and TRBJ1-6; tentative D call: TRBD1 (6 bases). Germline assignment: CDR1 DFQATT and CDR2 SNEGSKA (reference sequence). The CDR3 runs to 15 residues. With 2 bases removed from V and 5 bases from J, the gap between germline ends came to 13 bases. The CDR3, as DNA: TGCAGTGCTAGAATCCCTAACAGGGATAATTCACCCCTCCACTTT. Translation: CSARIPNRDNSPLHF.

This clonotype has ten or more counts. This chain uses TRBV29-1 with TRBJ2-5; 7 positions match TRBD2. Unmatched junction bases numbered 5, after V lost 4 bases and J lost 3 bases. This CDR3 spans 13 amino acids. CDR1 is SQVTM, CDR2 ANQGSEA, per germline. CDR3 residues: CSVGGGNEETQYF. CDR3 sequence (DNA): TGCAGCGTTGGGGGGGGGAATGAAGAGACCCAGTACTTC. The whole variable domain, filled in from reference TRBV29-1 and TRBJ2-5, reads SAVISQKPSRDICQRGTSLTIQCQVDSQVTMMFWYRQQPGQSLTLIATANQGSEATYESGFVIDKFPISRPNLTFSTLTVSNMSPEDSSIYLCSVGGGNEETQYFGPGTRLLVL.

This clonotype was seen ten or more times. The chain couples TRBV29-1 to TRBJ2-1; possible D gene TRBD1, 6 bases. The CDR3 runs to 16 residues. Per germline, CDR1 SQVTM and CDR2 ANQGSEA. The V gene lost 3 bases and the J gene lost 0 bases, with 15 bases spanning the gap. CDR3: CSVESYRESSYNEQFF. CDR3 sequence (DNA): TGCAGCGTTGAGTCATACAGGGAGAGCTCCTACAATGAGCAGTTCTTC.

This clonotype was detected many times. DNA for the CDR3: TGTGCCAGCAGCTCGAGCGGGGGTTCCTATGAGCAGTTCTTC. As protein: CASSSSGGSYEQFF. This chain uses TRBV6-4 with TRBJ2-1; 8 positions match TRBD2. With 6 bases clipped from V and 8 bases from J, the junction kept 9 bases outside the gene matches. The CDR3 runs 14 residues. Per the germline V gene, CDR1 is MRHNA and CDR2 is SNTAGT.

The chain employs TRBV9 and TRBJ1-1; 10 bases agree with TRBD1. Trimming at V came to 7 bases and at J to 5 bases, leaving 5 bases not matched to a gene. The CDR3 sequence is 13 residues long. CDR1 and CDR2 from the germline V gene are SGDLS and YYNGEE. The CDR3 loop reads CASGQGGKTEAFF. The CDR3 DNA reads as TGTGCCAGCGGACAGGGGGGAAAAACTGAAGCTTTCTTT.

This clonotype was picked up many times. J is TRBJ1-2 and V is TRBV4-1; 7 bases map to TRBD1. This CDR3 spans 16 amino acids. In germline, CDR1 is MGHRA, CDR2 YSYEKL. Trimming took 4 bases from V and 4 from J; bases not matched to a gene: 12. CDR3 sequence: CASSPRHRGLLYGYTF. The CDR3 coding sequence is TGCGCCAGCAGCCCGAGGCACAGGGGACTCCTCTATGGCTACACCTTC.

A few counts support this clonotype. V is TRBV12-2 and J is TRBJ2-7. TRBV12-2 is a listed pseudogene. This CDR3 region has 14 residues. This CDR3 reads CASRFLSTAYEQYF. The CDR3 DNA follows: TGTGCAAGTCGCTTTCTCTCTACGGCGTACGAGCAGTACTTC.

This clonotype appeared many times. The V call is TRBV19, the J call TRBJ1-2; D not certain. There are 13 residues in the CDR3. CDR1 is LNHDA, CDR2 SQIVND, per germline (reference sequence). The V gene lost 7 bases and the J gene lost 8 bases, with 17 bases spanning the gap. The CDR3 DNA follows: TGTGCCAGTACCCTCCTCGGAACAATGGGCTACACCTTC. This gives the protein CASTLLGTMGYTF.

This clonotype has ten or more counts. The chain couples TRBV29-1 to TRBJ2-1; D gene ambiguous. This CDR3 is 12 amino acids long. CDR1 is SQVTM and CDR2 is ANQGSEA in the germline V gene. V lost 6 bases and J lost 4, with 10 bases in between. The CDR3 DNA sequence: TGCAGCGTGGAAACATCTTACAATGAGCAGTTCTTC. Translated, it gives CSVETSYNEQFF.

This clonotype has at least ten counts. This sequence joins TRBV6-5 and TRBJ1-5, with TRBD1 as a possible D gene (5 bases). CDR3 length equals 17 residues. V dropped 0 bases and J dropped 2 bases, with 14 bases sitting between them. Germline CDR1 reads MNHEY; CDR2 reads SVGAGI. CDR3 amino acids: CASSYSWGGVGNQPQHF. DNA for the CDR3: TGTGCCAGCAGTTACTCGTGGGGCGGTGTTGGCAATCAGCCCCAGCATTTT.

The rearrangement joins TRBV4-3 to TRBJ2-2; D gene unclear. V shed 4 bases and J shed 4 bases, with 16 bases lying between them. Germline lookup yields CDR1 LGHNA and CDR2 YSLEER. The CDR3 sequence is 16 residues long. The CDR3, as DNA: TGCGCCAGCAGCCCCGGTGGCAGAGAATCCACCGGGGAGCTGTTTTTT. This sequence encodes CASSPGGRESTGELFF.

This clonotype was detected ten times or more. The chain links TRBV5-1 to TRBJ2-1, with D perhaps being TRBD1 or TRBD2 (5 bases each). This CDR3 has 16 residues. V lost 2 bases and J 4 bases, leaving 16 bases between the germline ends. Per the germline V gene, CDR1 is SGHRS and CDR2 is YFSETQ. CDR3 region: CASSLQAGPRYNEQFF. The CDR3 bases are TGCGCCAGCAGCTTACAGGCGGGTCCACGGTACAATGAGCAGTTCTTC.

In this sample, this clonotype turned up many times. The chain carries TRBV20-1 and TRBJ2-7, with D uncertain. The CDR3 spans 13 residues. V was clipped by 1 base and J by 2 bases, with 9 bases between them. Germline lookup yields CDR1 DFQATT and CDR2 SNEGSKA (reference sequence). The CDR3 nucleotides are TGCAGTGCTAGAGCGTACGAAGCCTACGAGCAGTACTTC. This translates into CSARAYEAYEQYF.

As for this clonotype: The junction differs from germline at one of its ends, possibly a read error. This chain joins TRBV20-1 and TRBJ1-2, with TRBD1 identical over 9 bases. CDR3 length: 15 residues. CDR1 and CDR2 (germline): DFQATT, SNEGSKA (reference sequence). Here the CDR3 reads CSAREPRDRVYGYTF. DNA for the CDR3: TGCAGTGCTCGAGAACCCAGGGACAGGGTATATGGCTACACCTTC.

The table lists this clonotype with many counts. The CDR3 loop is CAAASSGRRELFF. The CDR3 bases are TGTGCCGCCGCGAGTAGCGGGAGAAGGGAGCTGTTTTTT. V gene TRBV27 combines with J gene TRBJ2-2; 9 bases align to TRBD2. V was clipped by 11 bases and J by 9 bases; unmatched bases: 10. The CDR3 is made up of 13 amino acids. CDR1 is MNHEY, CDR2 SMNVEV, per germline (reference sequence).

There are many counts of this clonotype. The chain is built from TRBV29-1 and TRBJ2-5; weak D call: TRBD1 (5 bases). Germline CDR1 and CDR2: SQVTM and ANQGSEA. This CDR3 has 11 amino acids. Trimming cost V 5 bases and J 5 bases, with 9 bases left between them. CDR3 amino acids: CSVPGFETQYF. The CDR3 nucleotides read TGCAGCGTTCCAGGGTTTGAGACCCAGTACTTC. Together with reference TRBV29-1 and TRBJ2-5, the CDR3 gives the full variable domain: SAVISQKPSRDICQRGTSLTIQCQVDSQVTMMFWYRQQPGQSLTLIATANQGSEATYESGFVIDKFPISRPNLTFSTLTVSNMSPEDSSIYLCSVPGFETQYFGPGTRLLVL.

A few counts support this clonotype. The chain joins TRBV11-2 to TRBJ2-7; unclear D gene. V lost 4 bases and J lost 6, with 10 bases in between. Germline CDR1 reads SGHAT; CDR2 reads FQNNGV. CDR3 length equals 12 residues. CDR3 nucleotide sequence: TGTGCCAGCAGCTACGGGTTTGTCGAGCAGTACTTC. It codes for CASSYGFVEQYF.

This clonotype was observed at least ten times. The rearrangement links TRBV5-5 to TRBJ1-1; D unclear. The CDR3 loop spans 14 amino acids. Germline V CDR1 and CDR2: SGHKS, YYEKEE (reference sequence). V lost 0 bases and J 0 bases, leaving 6 bases between the germline ends. CDR3 region: CASSLGPMNTEAFF. The CDR3, as DNA: TGTGCCAGCAGCTTGGGACCTATGAACACTGAAGCTTTCTTT.

The chain uses TRBV2 and TRBJ1-1, with D perhaps matching TRBD1 (6 bases). CDR1 and CDR2 from the germline V gene are SNHLY and FYNNEI. The CDR3 runs 14 residues. The V and J ends lost 0 bases and 6 bases respectively, with 11 bases between them. Written as DNA, the CDR3 is TGTGCCAGCAGTGAAGCAGGGGGAGGCCCTGAAGCTTTCTTT. Protein sequence: CASSEAGGGPEAFF.